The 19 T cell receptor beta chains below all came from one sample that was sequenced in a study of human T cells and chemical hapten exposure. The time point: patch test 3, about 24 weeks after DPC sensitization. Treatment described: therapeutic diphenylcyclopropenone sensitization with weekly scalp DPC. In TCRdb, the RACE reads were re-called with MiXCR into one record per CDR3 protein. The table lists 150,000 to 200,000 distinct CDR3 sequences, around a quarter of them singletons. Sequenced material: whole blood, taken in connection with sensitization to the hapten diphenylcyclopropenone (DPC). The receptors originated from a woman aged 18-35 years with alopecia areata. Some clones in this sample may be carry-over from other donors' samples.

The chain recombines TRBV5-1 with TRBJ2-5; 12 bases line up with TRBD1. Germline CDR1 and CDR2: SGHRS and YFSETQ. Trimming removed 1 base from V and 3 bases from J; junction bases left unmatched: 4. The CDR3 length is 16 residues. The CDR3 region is CASSLRGQGAEETQYF. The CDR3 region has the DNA TGCGCCAGCAGCTTGCGGGGACAGGGGGCTGAAGAGACCCAGTACTTC.

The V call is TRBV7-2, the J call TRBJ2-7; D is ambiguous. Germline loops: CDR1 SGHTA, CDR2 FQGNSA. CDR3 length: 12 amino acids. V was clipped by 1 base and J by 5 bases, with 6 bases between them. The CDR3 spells CASSLGWNEQYF. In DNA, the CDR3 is TGTGCCAGCAGCTTAGGGTGGAACGAGCAGTACTTC.

The CDR3 is CASSPAQGRHTEAFF. CDR3 DNA: TGTGCCAGCTCTCCAGCCCAGGGGAGACACACTGAAGCTTTCTTT. The gene calls are TRBV2 and TRBJ1-1, with D possibly matching TRBD1 (6 bases). CDR1 is SNHLY and CDR2 is FYNNEI in the germline V gene. This CDR3 contains 15 residues. V was shortened by 8 bases and J by 3 bases, with 19 bases between the two germline ends.

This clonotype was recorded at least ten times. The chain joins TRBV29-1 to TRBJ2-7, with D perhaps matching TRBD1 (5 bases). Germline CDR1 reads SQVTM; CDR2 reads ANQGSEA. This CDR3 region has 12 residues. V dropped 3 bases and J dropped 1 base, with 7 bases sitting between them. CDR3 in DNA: TGCAGCGTTGAGTCAGGGTCCTACGAGCAGTACTTC. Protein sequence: CSVESGSYEQYF.

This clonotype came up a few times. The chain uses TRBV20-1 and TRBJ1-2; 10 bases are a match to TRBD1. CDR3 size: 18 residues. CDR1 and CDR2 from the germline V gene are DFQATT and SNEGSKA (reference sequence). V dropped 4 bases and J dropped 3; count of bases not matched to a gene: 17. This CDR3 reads CSANGGGTGVIVDYGYTF. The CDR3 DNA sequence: TGCAGTGCTAATGGGGGCGGGACAGGGGTCATCGTTGACTATGGCTACACCTTC.

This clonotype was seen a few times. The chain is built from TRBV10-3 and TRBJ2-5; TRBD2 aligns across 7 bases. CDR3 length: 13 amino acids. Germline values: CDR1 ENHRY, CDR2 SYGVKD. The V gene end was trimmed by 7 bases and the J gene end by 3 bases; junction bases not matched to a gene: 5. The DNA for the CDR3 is TGTGCCATCAACCCAAGCGGGGAAGAGACCCAGTACTTC. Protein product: CAINPSGEETQYF.

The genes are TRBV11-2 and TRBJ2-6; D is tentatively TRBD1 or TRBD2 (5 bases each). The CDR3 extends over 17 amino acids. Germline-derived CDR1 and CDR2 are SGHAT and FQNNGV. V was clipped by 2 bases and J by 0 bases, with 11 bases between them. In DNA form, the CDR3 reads TGTGCCAGCAGCTTACCCCCGGGACCCTCTGGGGCCAACGTCCTGACTTTC. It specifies CASSLPPGPSGANVLTF.

The DNA for the CDR3 is TGTGCCAGCGGGGGACAGGGGGGCGATACGCAGTATTTT. Amino acids: CASGGQGGDTQYF. V is TRBV10-3 and J is TRBJ2-3; 11 bases are shared with TRBD1. The germline V gene has CDR1 ENHRY and CDR2 SYGVKD. V dropped 10 bases and J dropped 6; count of bases not matched to a gene: 6. The CDR3 has 13 amino acids.

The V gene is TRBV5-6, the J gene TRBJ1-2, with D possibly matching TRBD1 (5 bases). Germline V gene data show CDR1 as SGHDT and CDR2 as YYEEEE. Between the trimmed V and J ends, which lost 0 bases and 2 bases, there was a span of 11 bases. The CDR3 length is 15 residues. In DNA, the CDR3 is TGTGCCAGCAGCTTGGGGCAGGGTTGGAACTATGGCTACACCTTC. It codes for CASSLGQGWNYGYTF.

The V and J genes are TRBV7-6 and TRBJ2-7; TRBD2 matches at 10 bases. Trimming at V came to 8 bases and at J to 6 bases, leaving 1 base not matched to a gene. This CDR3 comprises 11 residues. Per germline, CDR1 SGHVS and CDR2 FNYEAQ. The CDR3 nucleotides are TGTGCCAGCGGGACTAGCGTCGAGCAGTACTTC. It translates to CASGTSVEQYF.

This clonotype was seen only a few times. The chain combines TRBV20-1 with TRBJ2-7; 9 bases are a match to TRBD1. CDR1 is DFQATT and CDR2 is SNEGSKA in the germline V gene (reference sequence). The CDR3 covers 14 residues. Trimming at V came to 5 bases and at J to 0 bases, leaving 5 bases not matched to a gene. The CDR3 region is CSASGTGHSYEQYF. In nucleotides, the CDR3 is TGCAGTGCTTCCGGGACAGGGCACTCCTACGAGCAGTACTTC.

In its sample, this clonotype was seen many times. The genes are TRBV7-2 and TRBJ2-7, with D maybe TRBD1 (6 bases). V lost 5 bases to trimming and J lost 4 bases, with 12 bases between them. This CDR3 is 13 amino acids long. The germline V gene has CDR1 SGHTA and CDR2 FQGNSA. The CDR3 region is CASSAPQGYEQYF. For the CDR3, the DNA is TGTGCCAGCAGCGCGCCACAGGGTTACGAGCAGTACTTC.

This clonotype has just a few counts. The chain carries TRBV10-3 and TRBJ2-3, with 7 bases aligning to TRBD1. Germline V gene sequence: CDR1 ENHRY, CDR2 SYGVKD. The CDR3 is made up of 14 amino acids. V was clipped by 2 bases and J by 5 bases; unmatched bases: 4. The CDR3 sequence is CAISETGAQDTQYF. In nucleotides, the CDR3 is TGTGCCATCAGTGAGACAGGGGCCCAAGATACGCAGTATTTT.

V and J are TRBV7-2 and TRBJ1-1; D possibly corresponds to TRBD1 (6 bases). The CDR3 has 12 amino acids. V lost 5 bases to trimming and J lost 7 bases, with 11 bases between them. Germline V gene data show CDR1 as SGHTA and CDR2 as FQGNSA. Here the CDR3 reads CASSPDSREAFF. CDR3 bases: TGTGCCAGCAGCCCGGACAGCCGTGAAGCTTTCTTT.

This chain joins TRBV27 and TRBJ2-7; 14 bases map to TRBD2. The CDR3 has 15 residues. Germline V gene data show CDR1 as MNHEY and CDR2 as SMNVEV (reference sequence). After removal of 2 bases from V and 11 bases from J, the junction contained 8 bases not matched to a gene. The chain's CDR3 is CASSLGGTSGRSEYF. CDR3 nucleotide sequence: TGTGCCAGCAGTTTAGGTGGGACTAGCGGGAGAAGTGAGTACTTC.

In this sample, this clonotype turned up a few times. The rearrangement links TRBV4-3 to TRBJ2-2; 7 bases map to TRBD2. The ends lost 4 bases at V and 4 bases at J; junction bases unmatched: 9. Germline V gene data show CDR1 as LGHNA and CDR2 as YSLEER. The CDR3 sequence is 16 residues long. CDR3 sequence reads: CASSRGGGLSTGELFF. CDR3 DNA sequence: TGCGCCAGCAGCCGAGGCGGGGGTTTATCCACCGGGGAGCTGTTTTTT.

The CDR3 sequence: CSARGLTGRGYTF. The CDR3 bases are TGCAGTGCTAGAGGTCTGACAGGGCGCGGCTACACCTTC. The chain carries TRBV20-1 and TRBJ1-2, with 7 bases that match TRBD1. CDR1 and CDR2 (germline): DFQATT, SNEGSKA (reference sequence). The V and J ends lost 1 base and 8 bases, in that order; junction bases with no gene match: 7. The CDR3 runs to 13 residues.

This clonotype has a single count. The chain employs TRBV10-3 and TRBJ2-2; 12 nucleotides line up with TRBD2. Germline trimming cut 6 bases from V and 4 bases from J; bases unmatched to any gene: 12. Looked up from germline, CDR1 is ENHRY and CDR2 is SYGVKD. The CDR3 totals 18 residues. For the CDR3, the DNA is TGTGCCATCAGCCGACTAGCGGGAGACGCGTCGGGCACCGGGGAGCTGTTTTTT. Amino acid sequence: CAISRLAGDASGTGELFF.

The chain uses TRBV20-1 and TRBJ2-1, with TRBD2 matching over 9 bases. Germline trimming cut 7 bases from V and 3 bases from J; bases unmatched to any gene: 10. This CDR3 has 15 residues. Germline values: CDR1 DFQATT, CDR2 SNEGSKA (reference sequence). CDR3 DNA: TGCAGTGTCGAGCGTAGCGGGGGAATCTACAATGAGCAGTTCTTC. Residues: CSVERSGGIYNEQFF.